The 20 T cell receptor beta chains listed next were all sequenced from one sample in a study of OX40 agonist ivuxolimab in advanced cancers. The assay was immunoSEQ multiplex PCR, and TCRdb's table has in-frame clones only and misses some. The table has roughly 93,000 clones, about 80% seen once; the top ten hold roughly 5.8%. Sequences were derived from CD4+ or CD8+ T cells sorted from blood, sampled in a trial of the OX40 agonist ivuxolimab. The receptors were sampled from an adult with an advanced solid tumor such as melanoma, head and neck, liver or kidney cancer.

In this sample, this clone turned up a few times. The chain combines TRBV21-1 with TRBJ1-2; the listed D gene, TRBD1, was not tested against the DNA. TRBV21-1 is recorded as a pseudogene. This CDR3 is 20 amino acids long. CDR3 protein: CASSKNVPGLGDRANYGYTF. CDR3 sequence (DNA): TGTGCCAGCAGCAAAAACGTCCCAGGTCTCGGGGACAGGGCTAACTATGGCTACACCTTC.

V gene TRBV27 combines with J gene TRBJ1-2; no definite D call. This CDR3 is built from 14 residues. Looked up from germline, CDR1 is MNHEY and CDR2 is SMNVEV (reference sequence). The V gene lost 4 bases and the J gene lost 4 bases, with 13 bases spanning the gap. In DNA, the CDR3 is TGTGCCAGCAGTTCCCACACAGATTCCTATGGCTACACCTTC. Residues: CASSSHTDSYGYTF.

The CDR3 here is CASSFWDRAVYGYTF. The CDR3 nucleotides are TGCGCCAGCAGCTTCTGGGACAGGGCCGTCTATGGCTACACCTTC. The J gene is TRBJ1-2, the V gene TRBV5-1; 9 bases align to TRBD1. Trimming took 2 bases from V and 4 from J; bases not matched to a gene: 6. Germline V gene lookup returns CDR1 SGHRS and CDR2 YFSETQ. This CDR3 region has 15 residues. Filled out from reference TRBV5-1 and TRBJ1-2, the complete variable domain reads KAGVTQTPRYLIKTRGQQVTLSCSPISGHRSVSWYQQTPGQGLQFLFEYFSETQRNKGNFPGRFSGRQFSNSRSEMNVSTLELGDSALYLCASSFWDRAVYGYTFGSGTRLTVV.

The chain links TRBV9 to TRBJ1-2; TRBD1 is a possible D gene (6 bases). The germline gives CDR1 SGDLS, CDR2 YYNGEE. Trimming removed 3 bases at V and 4 bases at J, with 13 bases between. This CDR3 has 14 amino acids. For the CDR3, the DNA is TGTGCCAGCAGCGCCGACCGGGACACCTATGGCTACACCTTC. It specifies CASSADRDTYGYTF.

This rearrangement joins TRBV2 to TRBJ1-1, with TRBD1 as a possible D gene (5 bases). The V end was cut by 7 bases, the J end by 0 bases, with 15 bases between. The germline V gene has CDR1 SNHLY and CDR2 FYNNEI. The CDR3 extends over 15 amino acids. This chain's CDR3 is CASTRGGLVNTEAFF. In nucleotides, the CDR3 is TGTGCCAGCACCCGGGGGGGATTGGTGAACACTGAAGCTTTCTTT.

The chain is built from TRBV18 and TRBJ2-3; D unclear. The CDR3 sequence is 15 residues long. Germline CDR1 KGHSH, CDR2 LQKENI. V gave up 6 bases and J gave up 6 bases, with 19 bases separating them. The CDR3 DNA is TGTGCCAGCTCCCAGGAGCTAGGGTTCACTGATACGCAGTATTTT. It translates to CASSQELGFTDTQYF.

This clone turned up a few times. The rearrangement links TRBV9 to TRBJ1-2, with D possibly TRBD1 on 5 matching bases. V was pared by 2 bases and J by 7 bases, with 15 bases between. The CDR3 length is 14 residues. Germline V gives CDR1 SGDLS, CDR2 YYNGEE. The DNA for the CDR3 is TGTGCCAGCAGCGTTCGGGAGGGGCAGAGTGGCTACACCTTC. It translates to CASSVREGQSGYTF. Using reference TRBV9 and TRBJ1-2 for the parts outside the CDR3, the full variable domain is DSGVTQTPKHLITATGQRVTLRCSPRSGDLSVYWYQQSLDQGLQFLIQYYNGEERAKGNILERFSAQQFPDLHSELNLSSLELGDSALYFCASSVREGQSGYTFGSGTRLTVV.

The chain recombines TRBV19 with TRBJ2-2, with 9 bases matching TRBD1. Germline-derived CDR1 and CDR2 are LNHDA and SQIVND (reference sequence). The CDR3 runs to 15 residues. With 3 bases clipped from V and 4 bases from J, the junction kept 3 bases outside the gene matches. The CDR3: CASSMGQGRTGELFF. The CDR3 DNA reads as TGTGCCAGTAGTATGGGACAGGGACGCACCGGGGAGCTGTTTTTT.

The gene calls are TRBV6-6 and TRBJ1-2; TRBD1 aligns across 12 bases. Germline V gene data show CDR1 as MNHNY and CDR2 as SVGAGI (reference sequence). This CDR3 has 15 amino acids. Trimming removed 7 bases from V and 6 bases from J; junction bases left unmatched: 9. The DNA of the CDR3 is TGTGCCAGCACCTTAAGGGGACAGGGGGCGAATGGCTACACCTTC. It codes for CASTLRGQGANGYTF.

The chain links TRBV11-3 to TRBJ2-1; D may correspond to TRBD1 or TRBD2 (5 bases each). V lost 4 bases and J 5 bases, leaving 12 bases between the germline ends. The CDR3 runs to 14 residues. Germline CDR1 reads SGHNT; CDR2 reads YENEEA. CDR3 nucleotides: TGTGCCAGCAGCTCCGGGACCACCAACAATGAGCAGTTCTTC. Translation gives CASSSGTTNNEQFF. Filled out from reference TRBV11-3 and TRBJ2-1, the complete variable domain reads EAGVVQSPRYKIIEKKQPVAFWCNPISGHNTLYWYLQNLGQGPELLIRYENEEAVDDSQLPKDRFSAERLKGVDSTLKIQPAELGDSAVYLCASSSGTTNNEQFFGPGTRLTVL.

This clone appeared once. The gene calls are TRBV27 and TRBJ1-1, with D perhaps TRBD1 (5 bases). There are 13 residues in the CDR3. Germline values: CDR1 MNHEY, CDR2 SMNVEV (reference sequence). Trimming pared 5 bases from V and 5 bases from J, leaving 12 bases between. The CDR3 spells CASSPSGLTEAFF. DNA of the CDR3: TGTGCCAGCAGTCCTTCAGGGTTGACTGAAGCTTTCTTT.

The rearrangement uses TRBV27 and TRBJ2-1; the match to TRBD2 covers 11 bases. This CDR3 spans 17 amino acids. Trimming cost V 6 bases and J 7 bases; bases outside gene matches: 14. Germline values: CDR1 MNHEY, CDR2 SMNVEV (reference sequence). The chain's CDR3 is CASSPRASGGLNNEQFF. CDR3 coding DNA: TGTGCCAGCAGCCCTCGGGCTAGCGGGGGGCTAAATAATGAGCAGTTCTTC.

The CDR3 region is CASRDRDRGLRELFF. The CDR3 coding sequence is TGTGCCAGCAGGGACCGGGACAGGGGGCTAAGGGAGCTGTTTTTT. The chain carries TRBV5-8 and TRBJ2-2; TRBD1 matches 12 bases. With 5 bases clipped from V and 9 bases from J, the junction kept 8 bases outside the gene matches. The CDR3 length is 15 residues. The germline V gene has CDR1 SGHTS and CDR2 YDEGEE.

Only a few counts were recorded for this clone. The V and J genes are TRBV12-5 and TRBJ2-6; D is ambiguous. The CDR3 loop spans 13 amino acids. Between the trimmed V and J ends, which lost 5 bases and 2 bases, there was a span of 4 bases. Germline CDR1 and CDR2: LGHNT and FRNRAP. DNA of the CDR3: TGTGCTAGTGGTCGTACTGGGGCCAACGTCCTGACTTTC. This sequence encodes CASGRTGANVLTF.

The CDR3 here is CASSSFTGELFF. The CDR3 bases are TGCGCCAGCAGCTCCTTTACCGGGGAGCTGTTTTTT. The chain recombines TRBV5-1 with TRBJ2-2; no definite D call. V was clipped by 3 bases and J by 5 bases, with 5 bases between them. The CDR3 is 12 amino acids. Germline CDR1 and CDR2: SGHRS and YFSETQ. Combining the CDR3 with reference TRBV5-1 and TRBJ2-2 gives the whole variable domain KAGVTQTPRYLIKTRGQQVTLSCSPISGHRSVSWYQQTPGQGLQFLFEYFSETQRNKGNFPGRFSGRQFSNSRSEMNVSTLELGDSALYLCASSSFTGELFFGEGSRLTVL.

The J gene is TRBJ1-3, the V gene TRBV6-1; a weak D match, TRBD1 (6 bases). In germline, CDR1 is MNHNS, CDR2 SASEGT. V was cut by 4 bases and J by 0 bases, with 10 bases left in between. The CDR3 sequence is 15 residues long. The CDR3 region is CASSGLDSSGNTIYF. In DNA form, the CDR3 reads TGTGCCAGCAGTGGATTGGACAGCTCTGGAAACACCATATATTTT.

The chain is built from TRBV6-6 and TRBJ2-3, with 8 nucleotides matching TRBD2. CDR3 length: 16 amino acids. V lost 0 bases and J lost 1; bases outside the gene matches: 3. The germline CDR1 and CDR2 sequences are MNHNY and SVGAGI (reference sequence). The CDR3 here is CASSYSKAGGTDTQYF. CDR3 nucleotides: TGTGCCAGCAGTTACTCGAAAGCGGGGGGCACAGATACGCAGTATTTT.

The V call is TRBV12-5, the J call TRBJ1-1; no definite D call. The length of the CDR3 is 16 residues. The V gene's germline CDR1 is LGHNT and CDR2 FRNRAP. Trimming left V 0 bases short and J 0 bases short, with 11 bases between. CDR3 sequence: CASGLVPMLMNTEAFF. The CDR3 DNA follows: TGTGCTAGTGGTTTGGTCCCTATGTTAATGAACACTGAAGCTTTCTTT. The whole variable domain, filled in from reference TRBV12-5 and TRBJ1-1, reads DARVTQTPRHKVTEMGQEVTMRCQPILGHNTVFWYRQTMMQGLELLAYFRNRAPLDDSGMPKDRFSAEMPDATLATLKIQPSEPRDSAVYFCASGLVPMLMNTEAFFGQGTRLTVV.

This clone was detected once. J is TRBJ2-7 and V is TRBV7-9, with 7 bases lining up with TRBD1. Germline loops: CDR1 SEHNR, CDR2 FQNEAQ (reference sequence). This CDR3 has 14 amino acids. Unmatched junction bases numbered 13, after V lost 5 bases and J lost 9 bases. This chain's CDR3 is CASSPRDRVDGQYF. DNA for the CDR3: TGTGCCAGCAGCCCCCGAGACAGGGTGGATGGGCAGTACTTC.

The V call is TRBV27, the J call TRBJ1-6, with D perhaps matching TRBD1 (6 bases). This CDR3 region has 16 residues. Germline V gene sequence: CDR1 MNHEY, CDR2 SMNVEV (reference sequence). Between the trimmed V and J ends, which lost 2 bases and 6 bases, there was a span of 14 bases. CDR3 sequence (DNA): TGTGCCAGCAGTTTAGGGGCGGGGGGCCTTAATTCACCCCTCCACTTT. Its translation: CASSLGAGGLNSPLHF.